The clone carrying this TCR beta chain was observed once. The antigen is not known. The CDR3 spans 15 residues. In germline, CDR1 is SNHLY, CDR2 FYNNEI. V lost 6 bases to trimming and J lost 4 bases, with 16 bases between them. TCRdb itself ran the reads through MiXCR, one entry per CDR3 protein. The table includes 750,000 to 900,000 distinct CDR3 sequences, roughly 29% detected once. This sample is part of a study of T cell repertoires in cytomegalovirus infection. Study results and caveats: Clonotype analysis showed dominance of the ex vivo response by HLA-C-restricted CMV-specific TCR beta clonotypes.

This TCR came from a human donor in good health (CMV status not recorded). Some clones in this sample may be carry-over from other donors' samples. The sample here was cultured CD8+ T cells from PBMCs, taken from culture after CMV antigen stimulation. The chain employs TRBV2 and TRBJ1-5; weak D call: TRBD1 (6 bases). The CDR3 bases are TGTGCCAGCAGAAGGGCGGGGGGCGGGAATCAGCCCCAGCATTTT. Amino acids: CASRRAGGGNQPQHF.